What follows are 5 T cell receptor beta chains derived from one specimen sequenced in a study of cytomegalovirus exposure and HLA in healthy donors. The PCR made use of 60 Vbeta and 13 Jbeta primers. Clones were read by immunoSEQ multiplex PCR, and TCRdb kept only the in-frame ones, dropping some. The table lists 210,000 or so clones, roughly four fifths of them singletons, with more than 8.5% in the top ten. Sequencing was performed on PBMCs. The receptors here all came from a woman aged 45-65 years in good health and CMV-seropositive.

V gene TRBV11-2 combines with J gene TRBJ2-7; D may be TRBD2 (5 bases). Germline values: CDR1 SGHAT, CDR2 FQNNGV. The V gene lost 5 bases and the J gene lost 1 base, with 15 bases spanning the gap. The CDR3 totals 15 residues. The CDR3 DNA is TGTGCCAGCAGCCTCGGGATATTAGCGTCCTACGAGCAGTACTTC. This gives the protein CASSLGILASYEQYF.

The genes are TRBV19 and TRBJ1-5; unclear D gene. This CDR3 spans 14 amino acids. Trimming shortened V by 2 bases and J by 5 bases, and 10 bases separated the two germline ends. Germline CDR1 is LNHDA and CDR2 is SQIVND (reference sequence). CDR3 sequence (DNA): TGTGCCAGTAGTATATCAGGAGGTCATCAGCCCCAGCATTTT. Protein sequence: CASSISGGHQPQHF.

The chain employs TRBV7-9 and TRBJ1-2; a weak D match, TRBD1 (5 bases). Per the germline V gene, CDR1 is SEHNR and CDR2 is FQNEAQ (reference sequence). The ends were cut back, 4 bases at V and 6 bases at J, with 18 bases in the middle. This CDR3 region has 15 residues. CDR3 DNA: TGTGCCAGCAGCTATCGTCCTCCGGGGGGAAATGGCTACACCTTC. The encoded protein is CASSYRPPGGNGYTF.

The rearrangement joins TRBV9 to TRBJ2-7; D is undetermined. Trimming left V 2 bases short and J 0 bases short, with 6 bases between. Per germline, CDR1 SGDLS and CDR2 YYNGEE. The CDR3 is 13 residues long. The CDR3: CASSVYPSYEQYF. CDR3 DNA sequence: TGTGCCAGCAGCGTCTACCCCTCCTACGAGCAGTACTTC. Variable domain in full (rest from reference TRBV9 and TRBJ2-7): DSGVTQTPKHLITATGQRVTLRCSPRSGDLSVYWYQQSLDQGLQFLIQYYNGEERAKGNILERFSAQQFPDLHSELNLSSLELGDSALYFCASSVYPSYEQYFGPGTRLTVT.

There are a few counts of this clone. This chain connects TRBV6-1 to TRBJ1-4; 8 bases fit TRBD1. The CDR3 is 13 residues long. Germline V gives CDR1 MNHNS, CDR2 SASEGT. The CDR3 bases are TGTGCAAGCGGGCCAGGGGGCGATGAAAAACTGTTTTTT. It is translated as CASGPGGDEKLFF.